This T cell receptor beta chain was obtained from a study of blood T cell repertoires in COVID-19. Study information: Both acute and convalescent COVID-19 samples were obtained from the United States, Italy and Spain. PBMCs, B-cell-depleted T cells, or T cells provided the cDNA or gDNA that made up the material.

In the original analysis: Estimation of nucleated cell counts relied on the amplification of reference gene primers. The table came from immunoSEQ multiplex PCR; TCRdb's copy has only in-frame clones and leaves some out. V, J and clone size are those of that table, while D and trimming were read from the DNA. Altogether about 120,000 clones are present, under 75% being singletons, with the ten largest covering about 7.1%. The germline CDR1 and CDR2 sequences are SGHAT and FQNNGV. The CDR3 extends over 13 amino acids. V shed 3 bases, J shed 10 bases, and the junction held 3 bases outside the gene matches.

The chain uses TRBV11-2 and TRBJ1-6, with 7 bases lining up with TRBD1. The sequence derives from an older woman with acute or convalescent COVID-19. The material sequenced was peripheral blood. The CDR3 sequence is CASSLQGESPLHF. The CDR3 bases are TGTGCCAGCAGCTTGCAGGGGGAATCACCCCTCCACTTT.